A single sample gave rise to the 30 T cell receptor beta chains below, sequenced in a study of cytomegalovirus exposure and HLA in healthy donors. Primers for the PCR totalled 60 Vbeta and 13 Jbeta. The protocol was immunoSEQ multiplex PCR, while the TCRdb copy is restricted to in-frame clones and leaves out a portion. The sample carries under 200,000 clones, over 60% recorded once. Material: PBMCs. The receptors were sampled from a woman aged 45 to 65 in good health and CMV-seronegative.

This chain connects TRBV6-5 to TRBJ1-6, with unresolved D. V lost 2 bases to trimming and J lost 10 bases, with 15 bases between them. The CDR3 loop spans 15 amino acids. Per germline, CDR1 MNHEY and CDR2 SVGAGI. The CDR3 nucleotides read TGTGCCAGCAGTTACCGAGGCGGAATACCCTCACCCCTCCACTTT. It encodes CASSYRGGIPSPLHF.

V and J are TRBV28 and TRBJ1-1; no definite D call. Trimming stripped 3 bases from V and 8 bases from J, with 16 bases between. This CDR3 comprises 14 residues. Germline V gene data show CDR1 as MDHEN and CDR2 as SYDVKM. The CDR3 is CASSFFLETGEAFF. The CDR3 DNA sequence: TGTGCCAGCAGTTTTTTTTTAGAGACCGGGGAAGCTTTCTTT.

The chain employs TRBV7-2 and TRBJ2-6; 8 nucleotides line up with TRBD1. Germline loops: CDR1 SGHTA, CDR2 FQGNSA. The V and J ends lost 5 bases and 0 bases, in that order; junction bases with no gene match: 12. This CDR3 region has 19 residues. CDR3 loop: CASSIRTGSSLSGANVLTF. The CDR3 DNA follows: TGTGCCAGCAGCATCCGGACAGGGTCAAGTCTCTCTGGGGCCAACGTCCTGACTTTC.

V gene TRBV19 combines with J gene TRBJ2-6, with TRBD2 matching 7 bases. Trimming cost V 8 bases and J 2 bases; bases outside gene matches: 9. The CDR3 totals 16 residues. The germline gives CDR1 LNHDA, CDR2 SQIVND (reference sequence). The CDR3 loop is CASSERGGTGANVLTF. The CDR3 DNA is TGTGCCAGTTCGGAGCGGGGTGGGACTGGGGCCAACGTCCTGACTTTC.

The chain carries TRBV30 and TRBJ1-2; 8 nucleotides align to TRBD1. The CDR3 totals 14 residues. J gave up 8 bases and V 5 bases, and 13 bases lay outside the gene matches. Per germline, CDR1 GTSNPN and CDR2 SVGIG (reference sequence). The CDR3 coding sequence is TGTGCCTGGGTAGGACAGGGCGGTGTTACGGGCTACACCTTC. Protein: CAWVGQGGVTGYTF.

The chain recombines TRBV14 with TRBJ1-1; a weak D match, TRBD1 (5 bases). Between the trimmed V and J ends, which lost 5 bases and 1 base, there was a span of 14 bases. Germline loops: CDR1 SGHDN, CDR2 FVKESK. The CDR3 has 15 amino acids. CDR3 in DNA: TGTGCCAGCAGCTTAAGGACGGGGGGGAACACTGAAGCTTTCTTT. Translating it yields CASSLRTGGNTEAFF.

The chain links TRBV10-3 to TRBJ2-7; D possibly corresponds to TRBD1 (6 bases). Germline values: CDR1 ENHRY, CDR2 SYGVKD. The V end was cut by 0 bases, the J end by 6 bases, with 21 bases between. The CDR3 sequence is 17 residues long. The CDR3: CAISESKPHRDPLEQYF. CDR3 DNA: TGTGCCATCAGTGAGTCCAAACCCCACAGGGACCCTCTCGAGCAGTACTTC.

This chain's CDR3 is CASSSVSTGGARYGYTF. The CDR3 region has the DNA TGTGCCAGCAGTTCAGTCAGTACAGGGGGCGCGCGGTATGGCTACACCTTC. The V gene is TRBV27, the J gene TRBJ1-2; 9 bases are shared with TRBD1. The CDR3 sequence is 17 residues long. V lost 4 bases and J lost 5; bases outside the gene matches: 14. Germline V gene lookup returns CDR1 MNHEY and CDR2 SMNVEV (reference sequence).

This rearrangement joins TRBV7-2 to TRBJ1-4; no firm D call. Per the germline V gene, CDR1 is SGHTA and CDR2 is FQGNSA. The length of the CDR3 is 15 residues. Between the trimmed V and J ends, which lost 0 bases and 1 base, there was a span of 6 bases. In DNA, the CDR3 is TGTGCCAGCAGCTTAGCGGCTTTAACTAATGAAAAACTGTTTTTT. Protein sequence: CASSLAALTNEKLFF.

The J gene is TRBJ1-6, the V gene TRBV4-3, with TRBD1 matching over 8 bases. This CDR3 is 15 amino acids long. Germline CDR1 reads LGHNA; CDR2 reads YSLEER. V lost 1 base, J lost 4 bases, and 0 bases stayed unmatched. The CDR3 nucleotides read TGCGCCAGCAGCCAAGGGACAGGGTATAATTCACCCCTCCACTTT. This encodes CASSQGTGYNSPLHF.

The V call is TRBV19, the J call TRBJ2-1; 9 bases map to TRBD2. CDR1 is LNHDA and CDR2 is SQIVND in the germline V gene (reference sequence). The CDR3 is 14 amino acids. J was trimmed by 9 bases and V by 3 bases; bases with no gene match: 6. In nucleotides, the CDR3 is TGTGCCAGTAGTATGCCTAGCGGGGTGGGTGAGCAGTTCTTC. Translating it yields CASSMPSGVGEQFF.

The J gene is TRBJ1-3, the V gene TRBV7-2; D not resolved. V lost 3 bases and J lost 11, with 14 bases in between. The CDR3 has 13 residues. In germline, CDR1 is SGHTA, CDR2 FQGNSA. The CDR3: CASSFSPTLAIYF. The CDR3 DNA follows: TGTGCCAGCAGCTTCAGCCCGACTTTAGCCATATATTTT.

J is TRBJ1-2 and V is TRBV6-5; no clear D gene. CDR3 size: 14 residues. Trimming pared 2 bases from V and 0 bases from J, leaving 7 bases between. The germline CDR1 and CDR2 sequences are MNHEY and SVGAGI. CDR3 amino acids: CASSYSESNYGYTF. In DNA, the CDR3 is TGTGCCAGCAGTTACAGTGAGTCTAACTATGGCTACACCTTC.

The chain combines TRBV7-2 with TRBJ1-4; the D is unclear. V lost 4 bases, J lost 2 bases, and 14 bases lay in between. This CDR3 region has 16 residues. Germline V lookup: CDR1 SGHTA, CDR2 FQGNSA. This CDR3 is CASSSKMGGTNEKLFF. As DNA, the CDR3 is TGTGCCAGCAGCTCAAAGATGGGAGGGACTAATGAAAAACTGTTTTTT.

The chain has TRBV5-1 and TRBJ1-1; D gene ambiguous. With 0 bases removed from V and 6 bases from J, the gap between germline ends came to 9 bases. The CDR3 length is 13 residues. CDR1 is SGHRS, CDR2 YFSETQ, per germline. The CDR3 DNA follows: TGCGCCAGCAGCTTGGACATCTCTGCTGAAGCTTTCTTT. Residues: CASSLDISAEAFF.

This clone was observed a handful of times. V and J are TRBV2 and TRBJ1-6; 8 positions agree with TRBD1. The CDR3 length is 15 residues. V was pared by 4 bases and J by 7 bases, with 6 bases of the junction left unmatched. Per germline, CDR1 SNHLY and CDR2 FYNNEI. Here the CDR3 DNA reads TGTGCCAGCAGTGGGCAGGGGGCGGGGAATTCACCCCTCCACTTT. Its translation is CASSGQGAGNSPLHF.

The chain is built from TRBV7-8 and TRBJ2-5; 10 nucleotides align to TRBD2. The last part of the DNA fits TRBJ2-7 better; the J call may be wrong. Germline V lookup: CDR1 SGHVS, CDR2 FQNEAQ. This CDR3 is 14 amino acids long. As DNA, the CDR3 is TGTGCCAGCAGCTTAGAAGCGGGGGGGTACGAGCAGTACTTC. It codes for CASSLEAGGYEQYF.

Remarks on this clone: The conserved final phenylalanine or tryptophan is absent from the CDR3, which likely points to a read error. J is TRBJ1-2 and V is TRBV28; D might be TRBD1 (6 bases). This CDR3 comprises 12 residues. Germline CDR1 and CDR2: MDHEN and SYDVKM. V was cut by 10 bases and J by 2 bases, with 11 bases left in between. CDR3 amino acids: CATNRENYGYTV. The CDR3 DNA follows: TGTGCCACCAACAGGGAGAACTATGGCTACACCGTC.

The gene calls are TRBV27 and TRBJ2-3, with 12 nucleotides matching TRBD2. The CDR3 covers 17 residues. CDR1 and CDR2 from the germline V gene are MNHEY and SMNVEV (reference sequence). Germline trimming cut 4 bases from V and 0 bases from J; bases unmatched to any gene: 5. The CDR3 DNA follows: TGTGCCAGCAGTTCTACTAGCGGGGGGATGAGCACAGATACGCAGTATTTT. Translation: CASSSTSGGMSTDTQYF.

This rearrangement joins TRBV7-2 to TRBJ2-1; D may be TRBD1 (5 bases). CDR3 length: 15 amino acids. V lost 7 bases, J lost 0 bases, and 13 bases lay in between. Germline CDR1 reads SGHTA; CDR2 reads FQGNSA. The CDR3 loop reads CASKTTASSYNEQFF. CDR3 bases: TGTGCCAGCAAGACGACAGCTAGCTCCTACAATGAGCAGTTCTTC.

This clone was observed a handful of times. The CDR3 loop reads CASSLEVGPQETQYF. The CDR3, as DNA: TGCGCCAGCAGCTTGGAAGTGGGCCCACAAGAGACCCAGTACTTC. The chain uses TRBV5-1 and TRBJ2-5, with D unclear. The CDR3 has 15 amino acids. Per the germline V gene, CDR1 is SGHRS and CDR2 is YFSETQ. The germline V and J ends were trimmed by 0 bases and 2 bases, with 11 bases remaining between them.

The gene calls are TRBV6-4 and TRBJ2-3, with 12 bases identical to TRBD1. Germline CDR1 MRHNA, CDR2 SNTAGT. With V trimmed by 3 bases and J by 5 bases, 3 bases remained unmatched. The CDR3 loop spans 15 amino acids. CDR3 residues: CASSEGTGGRDTQYF. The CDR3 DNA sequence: TGTGCCAGCAGTGAAGGGACAGGGGGCAGAGATACGCAGTATTTT.

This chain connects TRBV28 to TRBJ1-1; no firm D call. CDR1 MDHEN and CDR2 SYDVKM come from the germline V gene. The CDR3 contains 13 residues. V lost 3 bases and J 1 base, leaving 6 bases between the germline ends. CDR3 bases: TGTGCCAGCAGTTTGTACAGGAACACTGAAGCTTTCTTT. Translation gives CASSLYRNTEAFF.

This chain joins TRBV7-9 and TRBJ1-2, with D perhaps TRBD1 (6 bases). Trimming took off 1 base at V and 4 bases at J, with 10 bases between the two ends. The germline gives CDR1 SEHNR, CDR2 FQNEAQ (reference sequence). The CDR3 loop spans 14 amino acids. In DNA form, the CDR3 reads TGTGCCAGCAGCTTAGATGGGGGGGCCTATGGCTACACCTTC. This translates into CASSLDGGAYGYTF.

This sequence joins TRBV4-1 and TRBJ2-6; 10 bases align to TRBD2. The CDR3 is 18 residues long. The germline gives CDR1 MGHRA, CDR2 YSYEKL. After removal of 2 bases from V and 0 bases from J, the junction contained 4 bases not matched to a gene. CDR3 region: CASSQLAGDVSGANVLTF. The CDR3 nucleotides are TGCGCCAGCAGCCAACTAGCGGGAGACGTCTCTGGGGCCAACGTCCTGACTTTC.

CDR3: CASSQDFNRVEPQHF. CDR3 sequence (DNA): TGCGCCAGCAGCCAGGACTTTAACAGGGTTGAGCCCCAGCATTTT. The genes are TRBV4-3 and TRBJ1-5; TRBD1 is a possible D gene (6 bases). This CDR3 has 15 amino acids. Trimming stripped 3 bases from V and 8 bases from J, with 17 bases between. Germline assignment: CDR1 LGHNA and CDR2 YSLEER.

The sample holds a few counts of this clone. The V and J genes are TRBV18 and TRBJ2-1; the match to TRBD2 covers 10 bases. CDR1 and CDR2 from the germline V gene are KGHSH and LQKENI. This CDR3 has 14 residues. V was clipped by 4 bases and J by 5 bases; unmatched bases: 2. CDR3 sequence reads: CASSQREGDNEQFF. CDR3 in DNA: TGTGCCAGCTCACAGCGGGAGGGAGACAATGAGCAGTTCTTC.

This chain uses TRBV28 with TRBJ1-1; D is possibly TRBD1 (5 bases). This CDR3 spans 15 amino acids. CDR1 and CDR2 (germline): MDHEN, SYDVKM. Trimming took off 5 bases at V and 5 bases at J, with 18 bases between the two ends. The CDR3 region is CASSLPGGKGTEAFF. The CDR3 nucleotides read TGTGCCAGCAGTCTGCCCGGGGGGAAAGGAACTGAAGCTTTCTTT.

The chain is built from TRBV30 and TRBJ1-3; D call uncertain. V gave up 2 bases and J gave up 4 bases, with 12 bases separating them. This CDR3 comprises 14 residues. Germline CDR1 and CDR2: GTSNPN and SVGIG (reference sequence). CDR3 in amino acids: CAWSYGLSGNTIYF. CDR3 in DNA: TGTGCCTGGAGTTACGGGTTGTCGGGAAACACCATATATTTT.

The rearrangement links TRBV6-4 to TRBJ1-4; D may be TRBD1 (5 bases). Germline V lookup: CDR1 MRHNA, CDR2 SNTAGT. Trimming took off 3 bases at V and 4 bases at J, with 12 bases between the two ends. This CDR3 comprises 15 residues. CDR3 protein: CASSERGSINEKLFF. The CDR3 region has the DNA TGTGCCAGCAGTGAACGGGGGAGTATTAATGAAAAACTGTTTTTT.